A single sample gave rise to the 25 T cell receptor beta chains below, sequenced in a study of blood T cell repertoires in COVID-19. Method: immunoSEQ multiplex PCR; TCRdb's copy keeps in-frame clones and lacks some. The repertoire has 75,000 to 90,000 clones, around 80% of them found once; the top ten carry 12%. Sequences were obtained from peripheral blood. The receptors originated from a woman in her thirties or forties with active or convalescent COVID-19.

The chain combines TRBV10-3 with TRBJ1-1; D unresolved. Deletions cut 7 bases from V and 5 bases from J, with 14 bases between. Germline-derived CDR1 and CDR2 are ENHRY and SYGVKD. CDR3 length: 13 residues. DNA for the CDR3: TGTGCCATCACGCGAGCGTCTGAAACTGAAGCTTTCTTT. It encodes CAITRASETEAFF.

In its sample, this clone was seen a few times. This chain joins TRBV19 and TRBJ1-5, with 9 bases lining up with TRBD1. Trimming cost V 6 bases and J 7 bases; bases outside gene matches: 10. The CDR3 spans 15 residues. CDR1 LNHDA and CDR2 SQIVND come from the germline V gene (reference sequence). Here the CDR3 reads CASRPRTGVNQPQHF. The CDR3 DNA reads TGTGCCAGTAGACCGAGGACAGGGGTAAACCAGCCCCAGCATTTT.

In nucleotides, the CDR3 is TGTGCCTGGAGTGTACGAGGAGGCTACACCTTC. Amino acid sequence: CAWSVRGGYTF. This chain connects TRBV30 to TRBJ1-2; D remains ambiguous. V was trimmed by 0 bases and J by 8 bases, leaving 7 bases between them. The germline gives CDR1 GTSNPN, CDR2 SVGIG (reference sequence). The CDR3 is 11 residues long.

The chain uses TRBV6-5 and TRBJ2-5; TRBD2 matches at 9 bases. This CDR3 region has 14 residues. The V and J ends lost 7 bases and 4 bases, in that order; junction bases with no gene match: 7. CDR1 is MNHEY, CDR2 SVGAGI, per germline. The DNA for the CDR3 is TGTGCCAGCAAGTCTAGCGGGGTAATAGAGACCCAGTACTTC. The encoded protein is CASKSSGVIETQYF.

This clone was found a few times. This chain joins TRBV11-1 and TRBJ2-7, with 7 bases matching TRBD1. V lost 5 bases, J lost 2 bases, and 6 bases stayed unmatched. This CDR3 is built from 14 residues. Germline loops: CDR1 SGHAT, CDR2 FQDESV (reference sequence). CDR3 DNA sequence: TGTGCCAGCAGCCGTAGGGACAGTCCCTACGAGCAGTACTTC. This encodes CASSRRDSPYEQYF.

The chain employs TRBV18 and TRBJ1-3; 7 bases agree with TRBD1. CDR1 is KGHSH, CDR2 LQKENI, per germline. This CDR3 has 15 amino acids. V gave up 3 bases and J gave up 8 bases; unmatched junction bases: 10. CDR3 nucleotides: TGTGCCAGCTCACCCCGACAGGGAGCACGAGACACCATATATTTT. It encodes CASSPRQGARDTIYF.

The rearrangement links TRBV28 to TRBJ1-4; 7 positions match TRBD1. Germline-derived CDR1 and CDR2 are MDHEN and SYDVKM. The CDR3 has 15 amino acids. The J segment lost 4 bases and the V segment lost 6 bases, leaving 8 bases of the junction unmatched. CDR3 region: CASRSTDRLNEKLFF. The CDR3 DNA is TGTGCCAGCAGGTCCACGGACAGGCTTAATGAAAAACTGTTTTTT.

This clone appeared a few times. V is TRBV28 and J is TRBJ1-4; 8 bases are a match to TRBD1. The CDR3 loop spans 14 amino acids. Germline V CDR1 and CDR2: MDHEN, SYDVKM. Trimming took 6 bases from V and 11 from J; bases not matched to a gene: 11. DNA of the CDR3: TGTGCCAGCAGCTCCGGGACAGGTCTTCAGAAACTGTTTTTT. Its protein is CASSSGTGLQKLFF. Complete variable domain (other parts from reference TRBV28 and TRBJ1-4): DVKVTQSSRYLVKRTGEKVFLECVQDMDHENMFWYRQDPGLGLRLIYFSYDVKMKEKGDIPEGYSVSREKKERFSLILESASTNQTSMYLCASSSGTGLQKLFFGSGTQLSVL.

The V gene is TRBV4-2, the J gene TRBJ2-3; maybe TRBD1 (6 bases). V was trimmed by 1 base and J by 3 bases, leaving 14 bases between them. CDR1 and CDR2 from the germline V gene are LGHNA and YNFKEQ. The CDR3 is 16 amino acids. The CDR3 sequence: CASSQVEGQGTDTQYF. The CDR3 nucleotides read TGTGCCAGCAGCCAAGTAGAGGGCCAGGGGACAGATACGCAGTATTTT.

In this sample, this clone turned up once. V gene TRBV19 combines with J gene TRBJ1-1; D gene ambiguous. The CDR3 totals 15 residues. V gave up 5 bases and J gave up 4 bases, with 17 bases separating them. Per the germline V gene, CDR1 is LNHDA and CDR2 is SQIVND (reference sequence). The CDR3 sequence: CASSPPGDRLTEAFF. The CDR3 nucleotides read TGTGCCAGTAGTCCCCCGGGTGACCGACTCACTGAAGCTTTCTTT. Using reference TRBV19 and TRBJ1-1 for the parts outside the CDR3, the full variable domain is DGGITQSPKYLFRKEGQNVTLSCEQNLNHDAMYWYRQDPGQGLRLIYYSQIVNDFQKGDIAEGYSVSREKKESFPLTVTSAQKNPTAFYLCASSPPGDRLTEAFFGQGTRLTVV.

The chain combines TRBV20-1 with TRBJ1-5; TRBD1 is a possible D gene (5 bases). The ends were cut back, 3 bases at V and 4 bases at J, with 13 bases in the middle. The CDR3 has 14 amino acids. Germline V gene sequence: CDR1 DFQATT, CDR2 SNEGSKA (reference sequence). The CDR3 spells CSASGGVRNQPQHF. The DNA for the CDR3 is TGCAGTGCTAGTGGGGGGGTACGGAATCAGCCCCAGCATTTT.

V and J are TRBV4-1 and TRBJ2-7; 13 nucleotides align to TRBD2. V shed 4 bases and J 2 bases; nucleotides not matched to a gene: 8. Germline lookup yields CDR1 MGHRA and CDR2 YSYEKL. This CDR3 has 17 amino acids. For the CDR3, the DNA is TGCGCCAGCAGCCTTGGACTAGCGGGAGTGATAACCTACGAGCAGTACTTC. Translation: CASSLGLAGVITYEQYF.

The V gene is TRBV4-3, the J gene TRBJ2-7; 13 nucleotides align to TRBD2. V lost 1 base to trimming and J lost 4 bases; unmatched junction nucleotides: 4. The CDR3 totals 16 residues. Germline V gene lookup returns CDR1 LGHNA and CDR2 YSLEER. CDR3 residues: CASSQGLAGGVYEQYF. CDR3 in DNA: TGCGCCAGCAGCCAAGGACTAGCGGGAGGAGTGTACGAGCAGTACTTC.

The V and J genes are TRBV10-2 and TRBJ1-4; D unresolved. In germline, CDR1 is WSHSY, CDR2 SAAADI. The CDR3 is made up of 12 amino acids. Trimming took 5 bases from V and 8 from J, leaving 9 bases between them. CDR3 sequence: CASSLRREKLFF. The CDR3 bases are TGCGCCAGCAGTCTGCGCAGGGAAAAACTGTTTTTT.

In the case of this clone: A junction end diverges from the germline sequence, so it may reflect a read error. The chain couples TRBV18 to TRBJ2-3; 7 bases fit TRBD2. CDR1 KGHSH and CDR2 LQKENI come from the germline V gene. The CDR3 contains 12 residues. The chain's CDR3 is CASSLQGTGGLF. CDR3 DNA: TGTGCCAGCTCACTCCAGGGTACGGGAGGCCTTTTT.

The CDR3 sequence is CASTEDWETCTEAFF. The DNA for the CDR3 is TGTGCCAGCACCGAAGACTGGGAGACATGCACTGAAGCTTTCTTT. This sequence joins TRBV21-1 and TRBJ1-1. TRBV21-1 is a pseudogene. This CDR3 is built from 15 residues.

The V and J genes are TRBV6-2 or TRBV6-3 and TRBJ2-3; 13 bases are a match to TRBD2. Germline V lookup: CDR1 MNHEY, CDR2 SVGEGT. This CDR3 has 19 residues. J was trimmed by 1 base and V by 2 bases; bases with no gene match: 9. For the CDR3, the DNA is TGTGCCAGCAGTTACCCGACACTAGCGGGGGGGCTTCGCACAGATACGCAGTATTTT. It is translated as CASSYPTLAGGLRTDTQYF.

The chain links TRBV18 to TRBJ2-7; 7 nucleotides match TRBD1. Germline CDR1 and CDR2: KGHSH and LQKENI. V shed 2 bases, J shed 6 bases, and the junction held 4 bases outside the gene matches. The CDR3 runs to 13 residues. The CDR3 reads CASSPIGGGEQYF. The CDR3 nucleotides read TGTGCCAGCTCACCAATAGGGGGCGGCGAGCAGTACTTC.

The V gene is TRBV4-1, the J gene TRBJ2-2; tentatively, D is TRBD2 (6 bases). V was pared by 4 bases and J by 0 bases, with 12 bases between. CDR3 length: 16 residues. The germline V gene encodes CDR1 MGHRA and CDR2 YSYEKL. The chain's CDR3 is CASSLFWGANTGELFF. CDR3 nucleotide sequence: TGCGCCAGCAGCCTATTTTGGGGGGCGAACACCGGGGAGCTGTTTTTT.

The genes are TRBV7-2 and TRBJ2-3; 8 nucleotides line up with TRBD1. Germline V gene lookup returns CDR1 SGHTA and CDR2 FQGNSA. V gave up 1 base and J gave up 0 bases; unmatched junction bases: 0. The CDR3 totals 15 residues. CDR3 in DNA: TGTGCCAGCAGCTTAGGGACAGGGAGCACAGATACGCAGTATTTT. The encoded protein is CASSLGTGSTDTQYF.

The chain is built from TRBV4-1 and TRBJ1-5, with D possibly being TRBD1 (6 bases). Trimming removed 1 base at V and 2 bases at J, with 12 bases between. Per the germline V gene, CDR1 is MGHRA and CDR2 is YSYEKL. There are 16 residues in the CDR3. In nucleotides, the CDR3 is TGCGCCAGCAGCCAAGTCACAGGGTATGGCAATCAGCCCCAGCATTTT. It is translated as CASSQVTGYGNQPQHF.

The chain employs TRBV19 and TRBJ2-2; a possible D gene is TRBD1 (5 bases). Germline CDR1 is LNHDA and CDR2 is SQIVND (reference sequence). Trimming pared 4 bases from V and 2 bases from J, leaving 8 bases between. The CDR3 loop spans 14 amino acids. CDR3 region: CASSTQGNTGELFF. The CDR3 nucleotides read TGTGCCAGTAGTACGCAGGGAAACACCGGGGAGCTGTTTTTT.

J is TRBJ1-1 and V is TRBV5-5; D uncertain. This CDR3 is built from 15 residues. Germline-derived CDR1 and CDR2 are SGHKS and YYEKEE (reference sequence). V dropped 0 bases and J dropped 5 bases, with 14 bases sitting between them. Here the CDR3 DNA reads TGTGCCAGCAGCTTGGGGGCTCGGGATGGAACTGAAGCTTTCTTT. It codes for CASSLGARDGTEAFF.

This clone was observed many times. Other DNA variants within this sample encode the same CDR3. The chain has TRBV6-5 and TRBJ1-5; 7 bases align to TRBD1. Germline V gene data show CDR1 as MNHEY and CDR2 as SVGAGI. The V and J ends lost 7 bases and 1 base, in that order; junction bases with no gene match: 4. The CDR3 length is 14 residues. This CDR3 reads CASNPTGSNQPQHF. CDR3 coding DNA: TGTGCCAGCAACCCGACAGGGAGCAATCAGCCCCAGCATTTT.

A single count supports this clone. The rearrangement joins TRBV6-6 to TRBJ1-1; perhaps TRBD1 as D (5 bases). This CDR3 is 11 amino acids long. Trimming shortened V by 4 bases and J by 7 bases, and 7 bases separated the two germline ends. Germline CDR1 is MNHNY and CDR2 is SVGAGI (reference sequence). The CDR3 sequence is CASSWGVEAFF. CDR3 DNA sequence: TGTGCCAGCAGTTGGGGGGTTGAAGCTTTCTTT.